These T cell receptor beta chains were read from a single sample in a study of T-cell memory formation after mild COVID-19. TCRdb itself ran the 5' RACE reads through MiXCR, one entry per CDR3 protein. Seen here are about 560,000 distinct CDR3 sequences, less than 25% observed once, and the top ten hold around 7.7%. The sequenced material came from PBMCs or a T cell subset sorted from them (not recorded which). The origin of the receptors is an adult woman who had mild COVID-19 (a few samples of this study predate the infection). Cell type and time point are not known. Both conserved end residues are part of each CDR3. The D gene is left open where the match is weak. The size entry is marked missing in some rows and otherwise reads once, few, many or a size class.

cdr3_aa: CASSPLGFDNEQFF
cdr3_nt: TGTGCCAGCTCACCGTTAGGGTTTGACAATGAGCAGTTCTTC
v_call: TRBV18
clone_size: -
d_call: -
j_call: TRBJ2-1

cdr3_aa: CASSLSGTGGWYGYTF
cdr3_nt: TGTGCCAGCAGTTTAAGCGGCACAGGGGGCTGGTATGGCTACACCTTC
v_call: TRBV27
clone_size: -
d_call: TRBD1
j_call: TRBJ1-2

cdr3_aa: CASSLLGGTNTEAFF
cdr3_nt: TGCGCCAGCAGCTTGCTGGGAGGGACGAACACTGAAGCTTTCTTT
v_call: TRBV5-1
clone_size: -
d_call: -
j_call: TRBJ1-1

cdr3_aa: CASSSPGRWTGANVLTF
cdr3_nt: TGTGCCAGCAGCTCACCCGGAAGGTGGACTGGGGCCAACGTCCTGACTTTC
v_call: TRBV7-8
clone_size: few
d_call: -
j_call: TRBJ2-6

cdr3_aa: CASSPIGGTEAFF
cdr3_nt: TGTGCCAGCAGCCCGATTGGGGGCACTGAAGCTTTCTTT
v_call: TRBV7-3
clone_size: -
d_call: -
j_call: TRBJ1-1

cdr3_aa: CASLSGANVLTF
cdr3_nt: TGTGCCAGCCTGTCTGGGGCCAACGTCCTGACTTTC
v_call: TRBV5-6
clone_size: many
d_call: -
j_call: TRBJ2-6

cdr3_aa: CASTPLRGGPNEQFF
cdr3_nt: TGTGCCAGCACCCCGCTAAGAGGAGGGCCCAATGAGCAGTTCTTC
v_call: TRBV6-5
clone_size: -
d_call: -
j_call: TRBJ2-1

cdr3_aa: CASKGSGRGDTQYF
cdr3_nt: TGTGCCAGCAAAGGCAGCGGGAGAGGGGATACGCAGTATTTT
v_call: TRBV12-3/TRBV12-4
clone_size: -
d_call: TRBD2
j_call: TRBJ2-3

cdr3_aa: CASSVTGTGTGEQYF
cdr3_nt: TGTGCCAGTAGCGTTACCGGGACAGGGACAGGCGAGCAGTACTTC
v_call: TRBV19
clone_size: few
d_call: TRBD1
j_call: TRBJ2-7

cdr3_aa: CASSQDGTGGYNEQFF
cdr3_nt: TGTGCCAGCAGCCAAGATGGGACAGGGGGCTACAATGAGCAGTTCTTC
v_call: TRBV4-2
clone_size: many
d_call: TRBD1
j_call: TRBJ2-1

cdr3_aa: CASSASGQGGWMNTEAFF
cdr3_nt: TGCGCCAGCAGCGCCTCGGGACAGGGGGGGTGGATGAACACTGAAGCTTTCTTT
v_call: TRBV5-1
clone_size: few
d_call: TRBD1
j_call: TRBJ1-1

cdr3_aa: CASSQDLGGDGETQYF
cdr3_nt: TGTGCCAGCAGCCAAGATTTAGGGGGGGACGGTGAGACCCAGTACTTC
v_call: TRBV14
clone_size: -
d_call: -
j_call: TRBJ2-5

cdr3_aa: CASSPRGQFLTF
cdr3_nt: TGTGCCAGCAGCCCAAGGGGACAGTTTTTGACCTTC
v_call: TRBV9
clone_size: few
d_call: TRBD1
j_call: TRBJ1-2

cdr3_aa: CASSYGPPVLGEQYF
cdr3_nt: TGTGCCAGCAGTTACGGGCCCCCGGTCTTAGGCGAGCAGTACTTC
v_call: TRBV27
clone_size: -
d_call: -
j_call: TRBJ2-7

cdr3_aa: CASSQVGQGVYSPLHF
cdr3_nt: TGTGCCAGCAGCCAGGTGGGACAGGGGGTTTATTCACCCCTCCACTTT
v_call: TRBV4-2
clone_size: -
d_call: TRBD1
j_call: TRBJ1-6

cdr3_aa: CSASPGTELNEKLFF
cdr3_nt: TGCAGTGCTAGCCCCGGGACAGAACTTAATGAAAAACTGTTTTTT
v_call: TRBV20-1
clone_size: once
d_call: TRBD1
j_call: TRBJ1-4

cdr3_aa: CAISEGGGEQFF
cdr3_nt: TGTGCCATCAGTGAAGGGGGCGGTGAGCAGTTCTTC
v_call: TRBV10-3
clone_size: once
d_call: TRBD1
j_call: TRBJ2-1

cdr3_aa: CASRKGDATPNQPQHF
cdr3_nt: TGCGCCAGCAGGAAGGGGGACGCTACTCCCAATCAGCCCCAGCATTTT
v_call: TRBV5-1
clone_size: -
d_call: -
j_call: TRBJ1-5